Below, 27 T cell receptor beta chains from the same sample are listed, as sequenced in a study of early T cells in non-severe SARS-CoV-2 infection. TCRdb fed the 5' RACE reads into MiXCR, producing one record per CDR3 protein. The sample has roughly 90,000 distinct CDR3 sequences, roughly 14% seen once. The sequencing sample was made of whole blood. Receptors originate from an adult who was a healthcare worker with PCR-confirmed SARS-CoV-2 infection or an uninfected control (not recorded which).

This clonotype was seen more than once but under ten times. Written as DNA, the CDR3 is TGTGCCAGCAGTCGAACATCCGGGACTAGCAAGTATTTT. It encodes CASSRTSGTSKYF. This sequence joins TRBV12-3 or TRBV12-4 and TRBJ2-3, with 9 nucleotides matching TRBD2. The V gene end was trimmed by 5 bases and the J gene end by 13 bases; junction bases not matched to a gene: 10. The CDR3 is made up of 13 amino acids.

This clonotype was observed at least ten times. The V gene is TRBV29-1, the J gene TRBJ2-5; D unclear. Germline assignment: CDR1 SQVTM and CDR2 ANQGSEA. CDR3 length: 13 amino acids. V lost 6 bases and J 7 bases, leaving 18 bases between the germline ends. CDR3 protein: CSVRRRTVGTQYF. The DNA of the CDR3 is TGCAGCGTCCGCCGTAGGACGGTCGGGACCCAGTACTTC.

CDR3 in DNA: TGTGCCAGCAGTTTTGGGGGTTATAATTCACCCCTCCACTTT. Translation gives CASSFGGYNSPLHF. The V and J genes are TRBV12-3 or TRBV12-4 and TRBJ1-6, with D perhaps TRBD1 (5 bases). Trimming removed 3 bases at V and 4 bases at J, with 7 bases between. The length of the CDR3 is 14 residues.

V and J are TRBV2 and TRBJ2-5, with D perhaps being TRBD1 or TRBD2 (5 bases each). V was clipped by 6 bases and J by 5 bases, with 13 bases between them. The CDR3 length is 13 residues. CDR1 and CDR2 (germline): SNHLY, FYNNEI. The CDR3 DNA sequence: TGTGCCAGCAGCCGGGACGCCAAGGAGACCCAGTACTTC. Protein product: CASSRDAKETQYF.

V is TRBV9 and J is TRBJ1-2; 10 bases align to TRBD1. Germline V CDR1 and CDR2: SGDLS, YYNGEE. The CDR3 is made up of 14 amino acids. J was trimmed by 8 bases and V by 4 bases; bases with no gene match: 8. As DNA, the CDR3 is TGTGCCAGCAGCTCGTCCGGGACAGGGGTCGGCTACACCTTC. This sequence encodes CASSSSGTGVGYTF.

The rearrangement links TRBV27 to TRBJ1-2; D is undetermined. The germline V and J ends were trimmed by 0 bases and 6 bases, with 14 bases remaining between them. The germline CDR1 and CDR2 sequences are MNHEY and SMNVEV (reference sequence). The CDR3 has 15 residues. The CDR3 reads CASSLSAAMGNGYTF. The CDR3 nucleotides read TGTGCCAGCAGTTTATCGGCGGCAATGGGAAATGGCTACACCTTC.

This clonotype was seen a few times. The V gene is TRBV2, the J gene TRBJ2-3, with unresolved D. Trimming cost V 6 bases and J 6 bases, with 7 bases left between them. CDR3 length equals 11 residues. The V gene's germline CDR1 is SNHLY and CDR2 FYNNEI. As DNA, the CDR3 is TGTGCCAGCAGCGGGTTCGATACGCAGTATTTT. It codes for CASSGFDTQYF.

The gene calls are TRBV12-3 or TRBV12-4 and TRBJ2-5; possibly TRBD1 or TRBD2 for D (5 bases each). The CDR3 covers 13 residues. The ends were cut back, 2 bases at V and 9 bases at J, with 13 bases in the middle. This CDR3 is CASSLRQMGAQYF. Here the CDR3 DNA reads TGTGCCAGCAGTTTACGGCAAATGGGGGCCCAGTACTTC.

This sequence joins TRBV6-5 and TRBJ1-4, with a weak D call TRBD1 (5 bases). The CDR3 covers 17 residues. CDR1 and CDR2 (germline): MNHEY, SVGAGI. V was cut by 0 bases and J by 7 bases, with 18 bases left in between. CDR3 sequence reads: CASSYSFLGDLGEKLFF. The CDR3 DNA follows: TGTGCCAGCAGTTACTCGTTCTTGGGGGATTTGGGTGAAAAACTGTTTTTT.

The CDR3 nucleotides read TGTGCCAGCAGTCGGGACAGGGGCGGGGGTGAGCAGTTCTTC. It translates to CASSRDRGGGEQFF. The rearrangement uses TRBV2 and TRBJ2-1; 10 positions match TRBD1. The J segment lost 9 bases and the V segment lost 5 bases, leaving 7 bases of the junction unmatched. This CDR3 is 14 amino acids long. Germline CDR1 and CDR2: SNHLY and FYNNEI.

The chain joins TRBV7-2 to TRBJ2-1; TRBD2 is a possible D gene (5 bases). Trimming cost V 6 bases and J 5 bases, with 11 bases left between them. This CDR3 contains 13 residues. Germline loops: CDR1 SGHTA, CDR2 FQGNSA. For the CDR3, the DNA is TGTGCCAGCAGACGGGGTTGGCACAATGAGCAGTTCTTC. Translation gives CASRRGWHNEQFF.

The genes are TRBV12-3 or TRBV12-4 and TRBJ1-1, with D maybe TRBD1 (6 bases). V lost 3 bases and J lost 6, with 11 bases in between. This CDR3 spans 13 amino acids. The CDR3 loop reads CASSFRGWAEAFF. The CDR3 DNA sequence: TGTGCCAGCAGTTTCAGGGGTTGGGCTGAAGCTTTCTTT.

This clonotype was counted at least ten times. This chain joins TRBV7-8 and TRBJ1-1; no firm D call. The CDR3 has 14 residues. The V end lost 4 bases, the J end lost 0 bases, and 9 bases lay between the germline ends. The germline CDR1 and CDR2 sequences are SGHVS and FQNEAQ. The CDR3 coding sequence is TGTGCCAGCAGCTCCTCGTTGGTGAACACTGAAGCTTTCTTT. Translated, it gives CASSSSLVNTEAFF.

The chain employs TRBV3-1 and TRBJ2-1; tentative D call: TRBD2 (5 bases). Germline-derived CDR1 and CDR2 are LGHDT and YNNKEL (reference sequence). Trimming stripped 4 bases from V and 7 bases from J, with 11 bases between. This CDR3 has 13 amino acids. CDR3 region: CASSPPGGNEQFF. The CDR3 region has the DNA TGTGCCAGCAGCCCCCCCGGCGGGAATGAGCAGTTCTTC.

This clonotype was recorded a few times. The junction differs from germline at one of its ends, possibly a read error. The chain couples TRBV19 to TRBJ1-4; D is possibly TRBD1 (5 bases). The CDR3 contains 16 residues. Germline CDR1 reads LNHDA; CDR2 reads SQIVND (reference sequence). The chain's CDR3 is CASTIVYGAINEKLFF. The CDR3 coding sequence is TGTGCCAGTACTATAGTATACGGGGCAATTAATGAAAAACTGTTTTTT.

This clonotype has a handful of counts. The chain employs TRBV20-1 and TRBJ2-5; 7 positions match TRBD2. Germline CDR1 and CDR2: DFQATT and SNEGSKA (reference sequence). The length of the CDR3 is 17 residues. The V and J ends lost 4 bases and 1 base, in that order; junction bases with no gene match: 15. The CDR3 spells CSAIGLVADLLQETQYF. CDR3 bases: TGCAGTGCTATAGGACTAGTCGCCGACTTACTCCAAGAGACCCAGTACTTC.

This chain links TRBV20-1 with TRBJ1-6, with D perhaps TRBD1 (5 bases). V was pared by 1 base and J by 4 bases, with 14 bases between. Per the germline V gene, CDR1 is DFQATT and CDR2 is SNEGSKA (reference sequence). The CDR3 has 16 residues. CDR3 in DNA: TGCAGTGCTAGAGGGGCCGGGGGACTATATAATTCACCCCTCCACTTT. It is translated as CSARGAGGLYNSPLHF.

This sequence joins TRBV5-6 and TRBJ1-4; 10 bases line up with TRBD1. V dropped 2 bases and J dropped 8; count of bases not matched to a gene: 3. The germline V gene encodes CDR1 SGHDT and CDR2 YYEEEE. The CDR3 totals 14 residues. The CDR3 protein is CASSFGTGEEKLFF. The CDR3 DNA is TGTGCCAGCAGCTTTGGGACAGGGGAAGAAAAACTGTTTTTT.

The V and J genes are TRBV20-1 and TRBJ2-4, with D possibly TRBD1 on 7 matching bases. This CDR3 region has 15 residues. V lost 0 bases and J lost 4, with 13 bases in between. Germline V gene sequence: CDR1 DFQATT, CDR2 SNEGSKA (reference sequence). The DNA for the CDR3 is TGCAGTGCTAGAGATCAGGGGGGAGGTAAAAACATTCAGTACTTC. Amino acids: CSARDQGGGKNIQYF.

This clonotype was found a few times. The chain links TRBV20-1 to TRBJ1-1; 9 nucleotides align to TRBD1. The CDR3 has 16 amino acids. Trimming took 0 bases from V and 5 from J; bases not matched to a gene: 10. Germline V CDR1 and CDR2: DFQATT, SNEGSKA (reference sequence). This CDR3 reads CSARDGFGQGRTEAFF. The DNA of the CDR3 is TGCAGTGCTAGAGACGGGTTCGGACAGGGGAGGACTGAAGCTTTCTTT.

This clonotype was seen only a few times. The chain joins TRBV7-2 to TRBJ2-3; 13 bases map to TRBD2. The V gene end was trimmed by 4 bases and the J gene end by 2 bases; junction bases not matched to a gene: 12. The germline V gene has CDR1 SGHTA and CDR2 FQGNSA. The CDR3 spans 19 residues. The CDR3 loop is CASSSGLAGAPSITDTQYF. The CDR3 coding sequence is TGTGCCAGCAGCTCCGGACTAGCGGGGGCGCCTTCCATCACAGATACGCAGTATTTT.

This chain connects TRBV3-1 to TRBJ1-4, with a possible D match to TRBD1 (6 bases). This CDR3 has 17 residues. In germline, CDR1 is LGHDT, CDR2 YNNKEL (reference sequence). V was trimmed by 1 base and J by 5 bases, leaving 17 bases between them. DNA for the CDR3: TGTGCCAGCAGCCAAGTGACTGGATGGGGGGCGAATGAAAAACTGTTTTTT. Protein sequence: CASSQVTGWGANEKLFF.

This clonotype appeared a few times. The V gene is TRBV5-8, the J gene TRBJ2-1; TRBD1 might be the D (5 bases). Germline V gene sequence: CDR1 SGHTS, CDR2 YDEGEE. V lost 0 bases, J lost 1 base, and 5 bases lay in between. CDR3 size: 14 residues. The CDR3 nucleotides are TGTGCCAGCAGCTTGGCAGGGTCCTACAATGAGCAGTTCTTC. Translation gives CASSLAGSYNEQFF.

In its sample, this clonotype was seen many times. The gene calls are TRBV3-1 and TRBJ2-3; TRBD1 might be the D (5 bases). V dropped 0 bases and J dropped 0 bases, with 13 bases sitting between them. The germline V gene has CDR1 LGHDT and CDR2 YNNKEL (reference sequence). This CDR3 region has 17 residues. The DNA for the CDR3 is TGTGCCAGCAGCCAAGAGCAGGGATATTCTAGCACAGATACGCAGTATTTT. Translating it yields CASSQEQGYSSTDTQYF.

The rearrangement links TRBV3-2 to TRBJ2-3; whether TRBD1, the table's D call, matches the DNA was not checked. TRBV3-2 counts as a pseudogene. The CDR3 is 13 amino acids. The CDR3 DNA sequence: TGTGCCAGCAGCCAAGGACAGGATTATACGCAGTATTTT. Protein sequence: CASSQGQDYTQYF.

This clonotype was seen only a few times. The chain recombines TRBV9 with TRBJ1-6, with D maybe TRBD1 (6 bases). V lost 2 bases, J lost 6 bases, and 15 bases lay in between. The CDR3 length is 16 residues. Germline V lookup: CDR1 SGDLS, CDR2 YYNGEE. The CDR3 DNA follows: TGTGCCAGCAGCGTTGAGGGGGTTTACGGTAATTCACCCCTCCACTTT. It codes for CASSVEGVYGNSPLHF.

This clonotype was picked up a small number of times. This chain connects TRBV28 to TRBJ2-1; 8 nucleotides line up with TRBD1. In germline, CDR1 is MDHEN, CDR2 SYDVKM. This CDR3 contains 17 residues. V was pared by 6 bases and J by 3 bases, with 13 bases of the junction left unmatched. The CDR3 DNA reads TGTGCCAGCAGGGGACAGGAGGCGCGGGGCCACTACAATGAGCAGTTCTTC. Translating it yields CASRGQEARGHYNEQFF. Complete variable domain (other parts from reference TRBV28 and TRBJ2-1): DVKVTQSSRYLVKRTGEKVFLECVQDMDHENMFWYRQDPGLGLRLIYFSYDVKMKEKGDIPEGYSVSREKKERFSLILESASTNQTSMYLCASRGQEARGHYNEQFFGPGTRLTVL.